This T cell receptor beta chain came from a study of shared clonotypes between healthy human individuals. The unsorted PBMC replicate PCRs were performed with roughly 300 ng DNA, around 29,000 T cell genomes. What was sequenced on ten immunoSEQ deep assay plates was unsorted PBMC DNA. Using immunoSEQ multiplex PCR, the repertoire was profiled, and TCRdb retains in-frame clones only, with some absent. The sample has 450,000 to 500,000 clones, about 72% seen once. The CDR3 extends over 14 amino acids. Germline V gives CDR1 SGHAT, CDR2 FQDESV (reference sequence). V was trimmed by 4 bases and J by 1 base, leaving 10 bases between them.

This receptor was identified in a middle-aged woman in good health. Some clones in this sample may be carry-over from other donors' samples. J is TRBJ1-1 and V is TRBV11-1; possible D gene TRBD1, 6 bases. The specimen was PBMCs. CDR3 DNA sequence: TGTGCCAGCAGCTGGGACACCCAGAACACTGAAGCTTTCTTT. Protein sequence: CASSWDTQNTEAFF.